This TCR beta chain is from a study of shared clonotypes between healthy human individuals. This CDR3 is built from 13 residues. V lost 8 bases, J lost 3 bases, and 11 bases lay in between. The germline gives CDR1 MDHEN, CDR2 SYDVKM. Naive-designated CD8 cells lacked CD45RO, were positively enriched for CCR7, and omitted terminally differentiated effector memory CD45RA+ cells. Assay used: immunoSEQ multiplex PCR; TCRdb lists only in-frame clones, some missing. The sample gives roughly 2.1 million clones, about 92% of which show up once; approximately 1.7% is in the top ten. The rearrangement joins TRBV28 to TRBJ2-1, with a possible D match to TRBD2 (5 bases). The source of this sequence is a man aged 18 to 30 in good health. Some clones in this sample may be carry-over from other donors' samples. Material: naive CD8+ T cells from PBMCs. CDR3 nucleotides: TGTGCCAGCGGAAGCGGATACTACAATGAGCAGTTCTTC. As protein: CASGSGYYNEQFF.